A single sample is the source of the 31 T cell receptor beta chains below, sequenced in a study of cytomegalovirus exposure and HLA in healthy donors. Primers for the PCR totalled 60 Vbeta and 13 Jbeta. Some clones are missing from TCRdb's copy, which holds only in-frame ones; the method was immunoSEQ multiplex PCR. The sample includes some 80,000 clones, more than 60% of them seen just once. Sequencing was performed on PBMCs. The receptors come from a man aged 18 to 30 in good health and CMV-seropositive.

The chain uses TRBV7-9 and TRBJ1-3; TRBD1 might be the D (6 bases). The CDR3 contains 16 residues. Between the trimmed V and J ends, which lost 5 bases and 3 bases, there was a span of 17 bases. The germline CDR1 and CDR2 sequences are SEHNR and FQNEAQ (reference sequence). CDR3 sequence (DNA): TGTGCCAGCAGCGAGTGGGGGGGGGCCGGTGGAAACACCATATATTTT. This encodes CASSEWGGAGGNTIYF. The whole variable domain, remainder taken from reference TRBV7-9 and TRBJ1-3, is DTGVSQNPRHKITKRGQNVTFRCDPISEHNRLYWYRQTLGQGPEFLTYFQNEAQLEKSRLLSDRFSAERPKGSFSTLEIQRTEQGDSAMYLCASSEWGGAGGNTIYFGEGSWLTVV.

The chain links TRBV28 to TRBJ2-7; D is perhaps TRBD1 (6 bases). The CDR3 has 15 amino acids. CDR1 and CDR2 (germline): MDHEN, SYDVKM. V lost 6 bases and J 1 base, leaving 16 bases between the germline ends. As DNA, the CDR3 is TGTGCCAGCAGCTCATACAGGGACGGGTCCTACGAGCAGTACTTC. Translating gives CASSSYRDGSYEQYF.

This chain connects TRBV6-5 to TRBJ2-1; 8 bases are a match to TRBD1. The CDR3 has 14 amino acids. The V gene's germline CDR1 is MNHEY and CDR2 SVGAGI. The V gene end was trimmed by 7 bases and the J gene end by 4 bases; junction bases not matched to a gene: 6. CDR3 sequence: CASKGTGVYNEQFF. For the CDR3, the DNA is TGTGCCAGCAAGGGGACAGGAGTTTACAATGAGCAGTTCTTC.

The sample holds a few counts of this clone. In nucleotides, the CDR3 is TGTGCCAGCAGCCAAGATCCTTATACGCAGTATTTT. This codes for CASSQDPYTQYF. The rearrangement joins TRBV14 to TRBJ2-3; no clear D gene. From germline, CDR1 is SGHDN and CDR2 FVKESK. The length of the CDR3 is 12 residues. The V and J ends lost 0 bases and 7 bases respectively, with 5 bases between them.

This chain's CDR3 is CASSQDRGIPNEQFF. The CDR3 coding sequence is TGTGCCAGCAGTCAAGACAGGGGAATACCCAATGAGCAGTTCTTC. This chain joins TRBV2 and TRBJ2-1, with 8 bases identical to TRBD1. Germline-derived CDR1 and CDR2 are SNHLY and FYNNEI. The CDR3 loop spans 15 amino acids. Losses at the gene ends were 5 bases for V and 6 bases for J; bases not matched to a gene: 9.

The chain couples TRBV7-3 to TRBJ2-7; D perhaps matches TRBD1 (6 bases). Germline assignment: CDR1 SGHTA and CDR2 FQGTGA. The CDR3 sequence is 14 residues long. Trimming took off 6 bases at V and 5 bases at J, with 17 bases between the two ends. The CDR3: CASSPPDRGHEQYF. The DNA for the CDR3 is TGTGCCAGCAGTCCCCCGGACAGAGGCCACGAGCAGTACTTC.

V and J are TRBV7-9 and TRBJ2-2, with TRBD2 matching over 10 bases. V gave up 4 bases and J gave up 3 bases; unmatched junction bases: 2. This CDR3 is built from 15 residues. CDR1 is SEHNR, CDR2 FQNEAQ, per germline (reference sequence). Written as DNA, the CDR3 is TGTGCCAGCAGCTCAGGACTAGCGGACACCGGGGAGCTGTTTTTT. Translated, it gives CASSSGLADTGELFF.

This clone has more than one count but fewer than ten. The chain joins TRBV4-1 to TRBJ2-7; the match to TRBD1 covers 7 bases. This CDR3 has 16 residues. Germline V CDR1 and CDR2: MGHRA, YSYEKL. With 0 bases clipped from V and 4 bases from J, the junction kept 9 bases outside the gene matches. The CDR3 bases are TGCGCCAGCAGCCAAGACAGAGCAGGGGGAGTATACGAGCAGTACTTC. It yields the protein CASSQDRAGGVYEQYF.

This rearrangement joins TRBV5-1 to TRBJ1-1; possibly TRBD1 for D (5 bases). The CDR3 consists of 13 residues. Trimming cost V 4 bases and J 4 bases, with 11 bases left between them. From germline, CDR1 is SGHRS and CDR2 YFSETQ. In nucleotides, the CDR3 is TGCGCCAGCAGCCCTCAGGGAACCACTGAAGCTTTCTTT. It codes for CASSPQGTTEAFF.

The V call is TRBV7-8, the J call TRBJ2-1; the D gene is possibly TRBD2 (6 bases). The V end lost 2 bases, the J end lost 4 bases, and 9 bases lay between the germline ends. The CDR3 is made up of 14 amino acids. Per the germline V gene, CDR1 is SGHVS and CDR2 is FQNEAQ. The CDR3 spells CASSLRRGYNEQFF. For the CDR3, the DNA is TGTGCCAGCAGCTTAAGGCGGGGATACAATGAGCAGTTCTTC.

In this sample, this clone turned up once. The genes are TRBV6-5 and TRBJ2-3; 11 bases agree with TRBD2. Germline V gene sequence: CDR1 MNHEY, CDR2 SVGAGI. With 6 bases clipped from V and 1 base from J, the junction kept 3 bases outside the gene matches. There are 15 residues in the CDR3. CDR3 region: CASSISGRGTDTQYF. CDR3 sequence (DNA): TGTGCCAGCAGCATTAGCGGGAGGGGCACAGATACGCAGTATTTT.

This chain uses TRBV11-3 with TRBJ2-2, with a weak D call TRBD1 (5 bases). With 5 bases removed from V and 4 bases from J, the gap between germline ends came to 14 bases. CDR1 and CDR2 (germline): SGHNT, YENEEA. The CDR3 loop spans 15 amino acids. CDR3 sequence (DNA): TGTGCCAGCAGCCCCCAAGGGGTGCTCACCGGGGAGCTGTTTTTT. This encodes CASSPQGVLTGELFF.

The genes are TRBV19 and TRBJ1-2, with 7 bases lining up with TRBD1. V lost 5 bases to trimming and J lost 3 bases; unmatched junction nucleotides: 6. The CDR3 is made up of 14 amino acids. Germline CDR1 LNHDA, CDR2 SQIVND (reference sequence). CDR3 amino acids: CASSVGQLYYGYTF. The CDR3 coding sequence is TGTGCCAGTAGTGTGGGACAGCTATACTATGGCTACACCTTC.

V gene TRBV4-2 combines with J gene TRBJ2-1; 8 bases line up with TRBD1. The length of the CDR3 is 18 residues. CDR1 LGHNA and CDR2 YNFKEQ come from the germline V gene. Losses at the gene ends were 2 bases for V and 3 bases for J; bases not matched to a gene: 12. The DNA of the CDR3 is TGTGCCAGCAGCCAAACCACTATTAGGGGGACAGGCTACAATGAGCAGTTCTTC. Translation: CASSQTTIRGTGYNEQFF.

The V gene is TRBV10-1, the J gene TRBJ2-1; D is perhaps TRBD1 (5 bases). V was clipped by 0 bases and J by 5 bases, with 14 bases between them. The germline CDR1 and CDR2 sequences are WNHNN and SYGVQD (reference sequence). CDR3 size: 16 residues. CDR3 amino acids: CASSESSGRLDNEQFF. The CDR3 DNA reads as TGCGCCAGCAGTGAGTCTTCAGGGCGTCTTGACAATGAGCAGTTCTTC.

V gene TRBV7-6 combines with J gene TRBJ1-1; 7 bases are a match to TRBD1. J was trimmed by 4 bases and V by 5 bases; bases with no gene match: 10. CDR1 is SGHVS, CDR2 FNYEAQ, per germline. The CDR3 runs to 15 residues. The CDR3 loop reads CASSRGGLDGTEAFF. The CDR3 DNA reads as TGTGCCAGCAGCCGAGGGGGCTTGGACGGCACTGAAGCTTTCTTT.

This rearrangement joins TRBV25-1 to TRBJ2-2; the D gene is possibly TRBD2 (5 bases). The V gene lost 1 base and the J gene lost 3 bases, with 6 bases spanning the gap. Looked up from germline, CDR1 is MGHDK and CDR2 is SYGVNS. The CDR3 consists of 14 residues. In DNA, the CDR3 is TGTGCCAGCAGTGAATCGCGGGACACCGGGGAGCTGTTTTTT. It is translated as CASSESRDTGELFF. The full variable domain, with the rest looked up from reference TRBV25-1 and TRBJ2-2, is EADIYQTPRYLVIGTGKKITLECSQTMGHDKMYWYQQDPGMELHLIHYSYGVNSTEKGDLSSESTVSRIRTEHFPLTLESARPSHTSQYLCASSESRDTGELFFGEGSRLTVL.

The rearrangement uses TRBV2 and TRBJ2-1; D gene ambiguous. Germline V gene lookup returns CDR1 SNHLY and CDR2 FYNNEI. Trimming took 6 bases from V and 6 from J, leaving 3 bases between them. This CDR3 has 10 residues. This chain's CDR3 is CASRSNEQFF. DNA for the CDR3: TGTGCCAGCAGGAGCAATGAGCAGTTCTTC.

CDR3 residues: CASSGQGGIQPQHF. The CDR3 DNA reads TGTGCCAGCAGCGGACAGGGGGGGATTCAGCCCCAGCATTTT. The chain recombines TRBV5-6 with TRBJ1-5; 10 nucleotides line up with TRBD1. The V segment lost 4 bases and the J segment 6 bases; nucleotides outside the gene matches: 4. From germline, CDR1 is SGHDT and CDR2 YYEEEE. The CDR3 length is 14 residues.

This chain joins TRBV15 and TRBJ2-7; TRBD2 aligns across 7 bases. Trimming removed 5 bases from V and 2 bases from J; junction bases left unmatched: 15. Germline CDR1 LNHNV, CDR2 YYDKDF (reference sequence). The CDR3 covers 17 residues. The CDR3 region has the DNA TGTGCCACCAGCCGTAAGTTAGCGGGTTTCCCCCCCTACGAGCAGTACTTC. It yields the protein CATSRKLAGFPPYEQYF.

The V gene is TRBV5-7, the J gene TRBJ2-1, with a weak D call TRBD2 (6 bases). TRBV5-7 is known as an ORF, though its function is uncertain. This CDR3 has 16 residues. V was cut by 0 bases and J by 1 base, with 11 bases left in between. This chain's CDR3 is CASSLDSGSSYNEQFF. The CDR3 nucleotides are TGTGCCAGCAGCTTGGATAGCGGATCTTCCTACAATGAGCAGTTCTTC.

The chain recombines TRBV28 with TRBJ1-1; D is unclear. Trimming removed 6 bases at V and 2 bases at J, with 16 bases between. CDR1 and CDR2 (germline): MDHEN, SYDVKM. This CDR3 region has 15 residues. The CDR3 loop is CASRPGVLENTEAFF. CDR3 sequence (DNA): TGTGCCAGCAGGCCCGGGGTCTTGGAAAACACTGAAGCTTTCTTT.

This clone turned up a few times. This chain uses TRBV2 with TRBJ2-7, with a possible D match to TRBD1 (6 bases). CDR1 is SNHLY, CDR2 FYNNEI, per germline. The CDR3 is 13 amino acids. V was trimmed by 4 bases and J by 5 bases, leaving 12 bases between them. The CDR3: CASSGGPVHEQYF. The CDR3 bases are TGTGCCAGCAGTGGGGGGCCCGTCCACGAGCAGTACTTC.

The gene calls are TRBV2 and TRBJ2-7; tentatively, D is TRBD1 (6 bases). This CDR3 region has 14 residues. The germline CDR1 and CDR2 sequences are SNHLY and FYNNEI. The germline V and J ends were trimmed by 8 bases and 3 bases, with 17 bases remaining between them. As DNA, the CDR3 is TGTGCCAGCCAAAGACAGGCCGGTAACTACGAGCAGTACTTC. Translating it yields CASQRQAGNYEQYF. The variable domain in full, with the rest retrieved from reference TRBV2 and TRBJ2-7, is EPEVTQTPSHQVTQMGQEVILRCVPISNHLYFYWYRQILGQKVEFLVSFYNNEISEKSEIFDDQFSVERPDGSNFTLKIRSTKLEDSAMYFCASQRQAGNYEQYFGPGTRLTVT.

The chain carries TRBV14 and TRBJ2-1, with 11 bases fitting TRBD2. The CDR3 covers 16 residues. Trimming took 4 bases from V and 2 from J; bases not matched to a gene: 4. Germline assignment: CDR1 SGHDN and CDR2 FVKESK. In DNA, the CDR3 is TGTGCCAGCAGCCCCTCACTAGCGGGAGCCTACAATGAGCAGTTCTTC. As protein: CASSPSLAGAYNEQFF.

This chain uses TRBV10-3 with TRBJ1-1; D call uncertain. This CDR3 comprises 14 residues. Trimming took off 4 bases at V and 0 bases at J, with 9 bases between the two ends. The germline V gene encodes CDR1 ENHRY and CDR2 SYGVKD. For the CDR3, the DNA is TGTGCCATCAGTGGTGGTCAGTTGAACACTGAAGCTTTCTTT. This gives the protein CAISGGQLNTEAFF.

The CDR3 nucleotides read TGTGCCAGCAGTCCCCCAGGGCGCGGCTACACCTTC. Encoded protein: CASSPPGRGYTF. V and J are TRBV28 and TRBJ1-2, with D possibly being TRBD1 (5 bases). The ends were cut back, 5 bases at V and 8 bases at J, with 12 bases in the middle. CDR3 length: 12 residues. Looked up from germline, CDR1 is MDHEN and CDR2 is SYDVKM.

The V gene is TRBV7-9, the J gene TRBJ1-2; D remains ambiguous. V lost 1 base to trimming and J lost 3 bases, with 9 bases between them. This CDR3 contains 14 residues. Germline CDR1 reads SEHNR; CDR2 reads FQNEAQ (reference sequence). The CDR3 DNA reads TGTGCCAGCAGCTTAGTCGACGGAGACTATGGCTACACCTTC. Translating it yields CASSLVDGDYGYTF.

The chain joins TRBV18 to TRBJ1-4, with 8 bases fitting TRBD1. With 2 bases clipped from V and 5 bases from J, the junction kept 4 bases outside the gene matches. The CDR3 totals 15 residues. Germline-derived CDR1 and CDR2 are KGHSH and LQKENI. The CDR3 reads CASSPTGGENEKLFF. The CDR3 DNA is TGTGCCAGCTCACCAACAGGGGGAGAAAATGAAAAACTGTTTTTT.

This clone was recorded once. The genes are TRBV9 and TRBJ2-1; tentatively, D is TRBD2 (6 bases). The CDR3 extends over 15 amino acids. The V end was cut by 3 bases, the J end by 3 bases, with 13 bases between. The germline gives CDR1 SGDLS, CDR2 YYNGEE. CDR3 sequence (DNA): TGTGCCAGCAGCGCCCCCCCTAGCGTCTACAATGAGCAGTTCTTC. Translation gives CASSAPPSVYNEQFF. Combining the CDR3 with reference TRBV9 and TRBJ2-1 gives the whole variable domain DSGVTQTPKHLITATGQRVTLRCSPRSGDLSVYWYQQSLDQGLQFLIQYYNGEERAKGNILERFSAQQFPDLHSELNLSSLELGDSALYFCASSAPPSVYNEQFFGPGTRLTVL.

The chain couples TRBV11-2 to TRBJ1-5; the match to TRBD1 covers 8 bases. In germline, CDR1 is SGHAT, CDR2 FQNNGV. The CDR3 sequence is 19 residues long. J gave up 2 bases and V 5 bases, and 17 bases lay outside the gene matches. The CDR3 DNA sequence: TGTGCCAGCAGCCCATCATCTTGGGGGACAGGTTTTGGCAATCAGCCCCAGCATTTT. Translation: CASSPSSWGTGFGNQPQHF.